Listed below are T cell receptor beta chains from one sample, sequenced in a study of blood T cell repertoires in COVID-19. Assay: immunoSEQ multiplex PCR; the TCRdb copy retains only in-frame clones and omits some. The sample lists about 370,000 clones; approximately 87% were seen once. The sequenced sample was peripheral blood. These TCRs come from a woman aged 25 to 45 with COVID-19, enrolled during active disease. The CDR3 runs from the conserved cysteine through the conserved F or W. D genes are given only for firm matches. Clone size is stated in some rows and not others, as once, few, many or a class when expanded.

>14|TRBV10-1|TRBJ2-5|TRBD1|-
CASSESTGAQTQYF
TGCGCCAGCAGTGAGTCAACAGGGGCCCAGACCCAGTACTTC
>15|TRBV2|TRBJ2-5|-|once
CASSEPLAGQETQYF
TGTGCCAGCTCTGAACCCCTAGCTGGCCAAGAGACCCAGTACTTC
>16|TRBV13|TRBJ2-1|TRBD2|once
CASSRFLAATYNEQFF
TGTGCCAGCAGCCGATTCCTAGCGGCTACCTACAATGAGCAGTTCTTC
>15|TRBV7-8|TRBJ2-7|TRBD1|-
CASSPPGQASYEQYF
TGTGCCAGCAGTCCTCCGGGACAGGCTTCCTACGAGCAGTACTTC
>14|TRBV28|TRBJ2-3|-|-
CASSTWGVTDTQYF
TGTGCCAGCAGTACCTGGGGAGTCACAGATACGCAGTATTTT
>12|TRBV7-2|TRBJ2-3|-|-
CASSRAGDTQYF
TGTGCCAGCAGCCGCGCGGGAGATACGCAGTATTTT
>13|TRBV19|TRBJ1-1|TRBD1|-
CASSDREGTEAFF
TGTGCCAGTAGCGACAGGGAAGGGACTGAAGCTTTCTTT
>15|TRBV10-2|TRBJ2-1|-|-
CASSLPEGEGNEQFF
TGCGCCAGCAGTTTGCCGGAGGGAGAGGGCAATGAGCAGTTCTTC
>15|TRBV7-8|TRBJ1-1|-|once
CASSLASGLTTEAFF
TGTGCCAGCAGCTTAGCCTCAGGACTAACTACTGAAGCTTTCTTT
>16|TRBV27|TRBJ2-1|TRBD2|-
CASSFLAGGPVDEQFF
TGTGCCAGCAGTTTCTTGGCGGGAGGGCCGGTCGATGAGCAGTTCTTC
>15|TRBV29-1|TRBJ2-5|TRBD2|-
CSVNGLAGGGETQYF
TGCAGCGTGAACGGACTAGCGGGAGGGGGGGAGACCCAGTACTTC
>14|TRBV9|TRBJ2-7|-|few
CASSVAGLTHEQYF
TGTGCCAGCAGCGTAGCGGGACTTACCCACGAGCAGTACTTC
>17|TRBV7-6|TRBJ2-3|-|-
CASSNPHRVSSTDTQYF
TGTGCCAGCAGCAACCCACACAGGGTTTCCTCCACAGATACGCAGTATTTT
>13|TRBV6-5|TRBJ1-1|-|-
CASRQGADTEAFF
TGTGCCAGCAGACAGGGAGCAGATACTGAAGCTTTCTTT
>13|TRBV7-3|TRBJ2-5|-|once
CASSLNSQETQYF
TGTGCCAGCAGCTTAAACAGTCAAGAGACCCAGTACTTC
>14|TRBV30|TRBJ1-6|-|-
CAWSVNVGESPLHF
TGTGCCTGGAGTGTAAATGTCGGTGAATCACCCCTCCACTTT
>17|TRBV15|TRBJ2-1|-|-
CATSISTGPGAYNEQFF
TGTGCCACCAGCATAAGTACCGGGCCCGGGGCCTACAATGAGCAGTTCTTC
>15|TRBV28|TRBJ2-5|TRBD1|-
CASSTRTGGRETQYF
TGTGCCAGCAGTACCCGGACAGGGGGCAGGGAGACCCAGTACTTC
>14|TRBV7-2|TRBJ1-1|TRBD1|-
CASRQTGGDTEAFF
TGTGCCAGCAGACAAACAGGGGGCGACACTGAAGCTTTCTTT
>14|TRBV2|TRBJ2-7|TRBD2|-
CASSEGLPYYEQYF
TGTGCCAGCAGTGAGGGACTACCCTACTACGAGCAGTACTTC
>15|TRBV28|TRBJ2-3|-|-
CASSSTGTYTDTQYF
TGTGCCAGCAGTTCAACCGGGACTTACACAGATACGCAGTATTTT
>13|TRBV7-9|TRBJ2-2|-|-
CASSRRDTGELFF
TGTGCCAGCAGCCGCCGGGACACTGGGGAGCTGTTTTTT
>15|TRBV9|TRBJ1-6|TRBD1|-
CASSPQTGSSSPLHF
TGTGCCAGCAGCCCACAGACAGGGAGCAGTTCACCCCTCCACTTT
>14|TRBV7-2|TRBJ1-1|TRBD1|-
CASSPWTGGTEAFF
TGTGCCAGCAGCCCTTGGACAGGGGGCACTGAAGCTTTCTTT
>14|TRBV5-6|TRBJ2-5|TRBD1|-
CASILQGNQETQYF
TGTGCCAGCATCCTACAGGGGAACCAAGAGACCCAGTACTTC
>14|TRBV6-5|TRBJ2-7|-|-
CASSYLTPGYEQYF
TGTGCCAGCAGTTACTTAACCCCAGGCTACGAGCAGTACTTC
>14|TRBV5-6|TRBJ2-1|TRBD2|-
CASSYSGSLGEQFF
TGTGCCAGCAGCTATAGCGGGAGTCTTGGTGAGCAGTTCTTC
>16|TRBV7-8|TRBJ2-2|-|-
CASSLGGTLLTGELFF
TGTGCCAGCAGCTTAGGGGGGACTCTCCTTACCGGGGAGCTGTTTTTT
>13|TRBV7-2|TRBJ2-7|TRBD1|-
CASRRDRGYEQYF
TGTGCCAGCAGACGGGACAGGGGCTACGAGCAGTACTTC
>14|TRBV9|TRBJ2-1|-|-
CASSVFGRMNEQFF
TGTGCCAGCAGCGTCTTCGGGAGAATGAATGAGCAGTTCTTC
>15|TRBV9|TRBJ2-3|TRBD2|-
CASSPPGTTTDTQYF
TGTGCCAGCAGCCCTCCCGGGACTACCACAGATACGCAGTATTTT
>18|TRBV28|TRBJ2-1|TRBD2|few
CASSRRRRASGRFIEQFF
TGTGCCAGCAGTCGACGTCGTCGGGCTAGCGGGAGGTTCATTGAGCAGTTCTTC
>11|TRBV21-1|TRBJ2-1|-|-
CASSGDRGLFF
TGTGCCAGCAGCGGGGACAGGGGGTTGTTCTTC
>13|TRBV30|TRBJ1-3|-|-
CAWSGLLGNTIYF
TGTGCCTGGAGCGGACTACTTGGAAACACCATATATTTT
>15|TRBV2|TRBJ2-1|TRBD1|-
CASTEDRGPYNEQFF
TGTGCCAGCACCGAAGACAGGGGGCCCTACAATGAGCAGTTCTTC
>13|TRBV28|TRBJ1-2|TRBD1|-
CASTWDRGQGYTF
TGTGCCAGCACCTGGGACAGGGGGCAAGGCTACACCTTC
>17|TRBV19|TRBJ2-6|TRBD1|once
CASKGTGARSGANVLTF
TGTGCCAGTAAAGGGACAGGCGCCCGCTCTGGGGCCAACGTCCTGACTTTC
>17|TRBV18|TRBJ2-3|-|-
CASSPTAGRMSTDTQYF
TGTGCCAGCTCACCAACAGCGGGCCGCATGAGCACAGATACGCAGTATTTT
>15|TRBV6-5|TRBJ2-1|TRBD2|-
CASRSTGTRKNEQFF
TGTGCCAGCAGGTCAACCGGGACTAGGAAAAATGAGCAGTTCTTC
>15|TRBV2|TRBJ1-5|-|-
CASRAGAGGNQPQHF
TGTGCCAGCAGAGCAGGGGCAGGGGGCAATCAGCCCCAGCATTTT
>16|TRBV11-2|TRBJ2-5|-|-
CASSSSPLGVQETQYF
TGTGCCAGCAGCTCCAGCCCTCTAGGCGTCCAAGAGACCCAGTACTTC
>14|TRBV4-1|TRBJ1-5|TRBD1|-
CASSQSTGDQPQHF
TGCGCCAGCAGCCAGTCTACAGGGGATCAGCCCCAGCATTTT
>15|TRBV24-1|TRBJ2-3|-|-
CATRGGRGNTDTQYF
TGTGCCACCAGGGGGGGGCGGGGAAACACAGATACGCAGTATTTT
>18|TRBV5-1|TRBJ2-2|TRBD1|-
CASSLWALTGVNTGELFF
TGCGCCAGCAGCTTGTGGGCCCTCACAGGGGTTAACACCGGGGAGCTGTTTTTT
>13|TRBV27|TRBJ2-1|-|-
CASSLSRYNEQFF
TGTGCCAGCAGTTTATCGCGTTACAATGAGCAGTTCTTC
>14|TRBV5-1|TRBJ1-1|-|-
CASSLVTGNTEAFF
TGCGCCAGCAGCTTGGTAACGGGGAACACTGAAGCTTTCTTT
>12|TRBV6-5|TRBJ2-5|TRBD1|-
CATSDRAETQYF
TGTGCCACCTCGGACAGGGCGGAGACCCAGTACTTC
>13|TRBV4-1|TRBJ2-7|-|-
CASSQAPPYEQYF
TGCGCCAGCAGCCAAGCCCCTCCCTACGAGCAGTACTTC
>14|TRBV6-5|TRBJ1-1|TRBD1|few
CASSKRQGRTEAFF
TGTGCCAGCAGTAAACGACAGGGACGGACTGAAGCTTTCTTT
>14|TRBV27|TRBJ2-1|-|-
CASSNQGLWNEQFF
TGTGCCAGCAGTAATCAGGGGTTATGGAATGAGCAGTTCTTC
>13|TRBV7-8|TRBJ2-1|TRBD2|-
CASSLVAGNEQFF
TGTGCCAGCAGCTTAGTAGCGGGGAATGAGCAGTTCTTC